These 10 T cell receptor beta chains came from one sample sequenced in a study of blood T cells in healthy people across ages. Combining a sample-barcoded 5' primer with a J-beta primer mix, a second PCR ran for about 7 to 11 cycles. TCRdb reanalysed the 5' RACE reads using MiXCR and keeps one entry per CDR3 protein. The sample lists 600,000 or so distinct CDR3 sequences, 20% to 25% occurring once. Sequenced input: blood. These receptors came from a man aged 65-85 years in good health.

This clonotype was counted only a few times. Written as DNA, the CDR3 is TGTGCCAGCAGCTCCGGGTCTTCCGGGGAGCAGTACTTC. It is translated as CASSSGSSGEQYF. The chain has TRBV11-2 and TRBJ2-7; D remains unclear. The germline V and J ends were trimmed by 4 bases and 7 bases, with 14 bases remaining between them. Germline V gene lookup returns CDR1 SGHAT and CDR2 FQNNGV. The CDR3 runs 13 residues.

This chain uses TRBV12-3 or TRBV12-4 with TRBJ2-6; D not resolved. CDR3 length: 19 residues. V lost 4 bases and J 0 bases, leaving 19 bases between the germline ends. CDR3: CASSSTSRNLGSGANVLTF. The CDR3, as DNA: TGTGCCAGCAGTTCCACCTCCAGGAATCTGGGCTCTGGGGCCAACGTCCTGACTTTC.

The J gene is TRBJ1-4, the V gene TRBV5-1; 7 positions match TRBD1. This CDR3 contains 12 residues. The V and J ends lost 2 bases and 12 bases, in that order; junction bases with no gene match: 4. Germline values: CDR1 SGHRS, CDR2 YFSETQ. The CDR3: CASSLTDRELFF. The DNA for the CDR3 is TGCGCCAGCAGCTTAACCGACAGGGAACTGTTTTTT.

This clonotype has a handful of counts. This rearrangement joins TRBV5-1 to TRBJ2-3; D may be TRBD1 (7 bases). CDR1 and CDR2 from the germline V gene are SGHRS and YFSETQ. V lost 2 bases and J lost 6, with 13 bases in between. This CDR3 comprises 14 residues. The CDR3 spells CASSFAGGLDTQYF. As DNA, the CDR3 is TGCGCCAGCAGCTTCGCAGGGGGGTTGGATACGCAGTATTTT.

In nucleotides, the CDR3 is TGTGCCAGCAGTCCCTCATGGAGAACCTACAATGAGCAGTTCTTC. This codes for CASSPSWRTYNEQFF. The chain couples TRBV6-5 to TRBJ2-1; no clear D gene. The CDR3 spans 15 residues. The germline V gene has CDR1 MNHEY and CDR2 SVGAGI. Trimming took off 5 bases at V and 2 bases at J, with 13 bases between the two ends.

The chain is built from TRBV4-1 and TRBJ2-4; D unresolved. Trimming took 4 bases from V and 7 from J, leaving 17 bases between them. Germline V gene data show CDR1 as MGHRA and CDR2 as YSYEKL. The CDR3 contains 15 residues. DNA for the CDR3: TGCGCCAGCAGCCCAGATACCGACCCGAGGAACATTCAGTACTTC. As protein: CASSPDTDPRNIQYF.

This chain links TRBV6-5 with TRBJ2-5; TRBD2 agrees at 11 bases. The CDR3 has 14 residues. CDR1 MNHEY and CDR2 SVGAGI come from the germline V gene. The V segment lost 5 bases and the J segment 11 bases; nucleotides outside the gene matches: 10. As DNA, the CDR3 is TGTGCCAGCAGTGTTAGCGGGAGGGCTTGGGAGCAGTACTTC. It translates to CASSVSGRAWEQYF.

The sample holds many counts of this clonotype. This rearrangement joins TRBV7-7 to TRBJ2-7; the match to TRBD2 covers 8 bases. The CDR3 totals 14 residues. Looked up from germline, CDR1 is SSHAT and CDR2 is FNYEAQ (reference sequence). The CDR3 reads CASLASGLSYEQYF. The CDR3 nucleotides are TGTGCTAGCCTGGCTAGCGGGCTCTCCTACGAGCAGTACTTC. Filled out from reference TRBV7-7 and TRBJ2-7, the complete variable domain reads GAGVSQSPRYKVTKRGQDVTLRCDPISSHATLYWYQQALGQGPEFLTYFNYEAQPDKSGLPSDRFSAERPEGSISTLTIQRTEQRDSAMYRCASLASGLSYEQYFGPGTRLTVT.

This rearrangement joins TRBV7-9 to TRBJ2-5; 9 bases align to TRBD1. Germline V gives CDR1 SEHNR, CDR2 FQNEAQ (reference sequence). The CDR3 runs 16 residues. Trimming at V came to 0 bases and at J to 2 bases, leaving 4 bases not matched to a gene. The CDR3 here is CASSLATGGIQETQYF. In nucleotides, the CDR3 is TGTGCCAGCAGCTTAGCAACAGGGGGCATTCAAGAGACCCAGTACTTC.

This clonotype has ten or more counts. The chain employs TRBV2 and TRBJ1-4; D unclear. CDR1 and CDR2 (germline): SNHLY, FYNNEI. Trimming took 3 bases from V and 8 from J, leaving 1 base between them. The CDR3 totals 10 residues. In DNA, the CDR3 is TGTGCCAGCAGTGAGGAAAAACTGTTTTTT. It yields the protein CASSEEKLFF.